This entry is about one T cell receptor (beta chain). This clone may be a read error of a much larger clone one base away. TCRdb itself ran the 5' RACE reads through MiXCR, one entry per CDR3 protein. Seen here are roughly 41,000 distinct CDR3 sequences, under 2% observed once, and the top ten hold roughly 2.1%. This record belongs to a study of neurological immune-mediated disorders. In germline, CDR1 is LNHNV, CDR2 YYDKDF (reference sequence). The CDR3 has 12 residues. This sequence originates from a woman aged 40 to 50 with multiple sclerosis. Material: PBMCs. This chain joins TRBV15 and TRBJ1-2; D unclear. The CDR3 coding sequence is TGTGACACCAGCACGGCCGCCTATGGCTACACCTTC. Protein product: CDTSTAAYGYTF.